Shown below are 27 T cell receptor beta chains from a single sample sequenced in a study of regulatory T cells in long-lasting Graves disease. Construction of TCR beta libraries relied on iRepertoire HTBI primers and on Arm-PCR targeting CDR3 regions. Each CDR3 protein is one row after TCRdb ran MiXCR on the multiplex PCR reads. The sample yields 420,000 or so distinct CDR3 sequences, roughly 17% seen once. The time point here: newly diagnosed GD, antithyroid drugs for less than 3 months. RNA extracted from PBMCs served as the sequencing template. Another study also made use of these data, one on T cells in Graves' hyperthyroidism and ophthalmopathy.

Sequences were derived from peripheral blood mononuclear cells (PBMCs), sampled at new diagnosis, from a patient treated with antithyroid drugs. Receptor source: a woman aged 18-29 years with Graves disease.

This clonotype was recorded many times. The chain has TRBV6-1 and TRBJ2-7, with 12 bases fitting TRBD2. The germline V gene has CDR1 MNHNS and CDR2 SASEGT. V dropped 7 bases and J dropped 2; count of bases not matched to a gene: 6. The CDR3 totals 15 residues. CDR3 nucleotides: TGTGCCAGCAAGACTAGCGGGAGCAGTGCCTACGAGCAGTACTTC. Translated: CASKTSGSSAYEQYF.

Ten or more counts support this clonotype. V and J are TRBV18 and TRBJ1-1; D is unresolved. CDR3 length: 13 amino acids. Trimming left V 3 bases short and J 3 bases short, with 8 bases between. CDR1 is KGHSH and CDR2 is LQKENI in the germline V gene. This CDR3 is CASSPVTDTEAFF. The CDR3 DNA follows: TGTGCCAGCTCACCGGTTACGGACACTGAAGCTTTCTTT. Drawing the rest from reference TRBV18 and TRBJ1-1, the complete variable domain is NAGVMQNPRHLVRRRGQEARLRCSPMKGHSHVYWYRQLPEEGLKFMVYLQKENIIDESGMPKERFSAEFPKEGPSILRIQQVVRGDSAAYFCASSPVTDTEAFFGQGTRLTVV.

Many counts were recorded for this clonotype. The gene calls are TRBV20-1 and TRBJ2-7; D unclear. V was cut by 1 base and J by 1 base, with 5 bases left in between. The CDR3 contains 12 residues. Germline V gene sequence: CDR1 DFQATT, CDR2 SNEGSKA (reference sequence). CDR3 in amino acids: CSARVGSYEQYF. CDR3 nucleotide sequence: TGCAGTGCTAGAGTCGGATCCTACGAGCAGTACTTC.

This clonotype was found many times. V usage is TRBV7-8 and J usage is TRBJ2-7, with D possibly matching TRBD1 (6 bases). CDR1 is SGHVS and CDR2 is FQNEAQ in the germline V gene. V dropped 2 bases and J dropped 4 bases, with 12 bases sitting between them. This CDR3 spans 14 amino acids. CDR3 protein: CASSLFQGPYEQYF. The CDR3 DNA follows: TGTGCCAGCAGCTTATTTCAGGGGCCATACGAGCAGTACTTC.

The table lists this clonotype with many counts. The CDR3 here is CASSVDSTDTGELFF. CDR3 bases: TGTGCCAGTAGTGTGGACAGCACTGACACCGGGGAGCTGTTTTTT. The V call is TRBV19, the J call TRBJ2-2, with D maybe TRBD1 (6 bases). V shed 5 bases and J shed 3 bases, with 13 bases lying between them. Germline V gene sequence: CDR1 LNHDA, CDR2 SQIVND (reference sequence). CDR3 length: 15 amino acids.

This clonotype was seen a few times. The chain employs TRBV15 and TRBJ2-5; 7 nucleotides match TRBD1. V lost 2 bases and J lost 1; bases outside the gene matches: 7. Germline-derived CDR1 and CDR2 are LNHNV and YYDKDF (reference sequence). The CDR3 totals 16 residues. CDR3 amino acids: CATSRPRAGGQETQYF. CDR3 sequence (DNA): TGTGCCACCAGCAGACCTCGGGCAGGGGGCCAAGAGACCCAGTACTTC. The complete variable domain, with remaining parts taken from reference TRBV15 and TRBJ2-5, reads DAMVIQNPRYQVTQFGKPVTLSCSQTLNHNVMYWYQQKSSQAPKLLFHYYDKDFNNEADTPDNFQSRRPNTSFCFLDIRSPGLGDTAMYLCATSRPRAGGQETQYFGPGTRLLVL.

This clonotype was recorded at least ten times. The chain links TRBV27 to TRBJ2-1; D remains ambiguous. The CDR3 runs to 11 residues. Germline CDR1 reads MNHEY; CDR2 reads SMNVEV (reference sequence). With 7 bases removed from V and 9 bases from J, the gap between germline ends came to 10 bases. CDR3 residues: CASKRRAEQFF. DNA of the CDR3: TGTGCCAGCAAAAGACGGGCTGAGCAGTTCTTC.

CDR3 in amino acids: CASRYIEDTGELFF. For the CDR3, the DNA is TGTGCCAGCAGGTACATAGAGGACACCGGGGAGCTGTTTTTT. The rearrangement uses TRBV6-2 or TRBV6-3 and TRBJ2-2; D gene unclear. Germline V gives CDR1 MNHEY, CDR2 SVGEGT. V shed 6 bases and J shed 3 bases, with 11 bases lying between them. The CDR3 extends over 14 amino acids.

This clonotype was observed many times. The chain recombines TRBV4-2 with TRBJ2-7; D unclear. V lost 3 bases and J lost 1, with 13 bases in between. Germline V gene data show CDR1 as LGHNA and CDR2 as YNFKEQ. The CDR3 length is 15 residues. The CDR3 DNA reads TGTGCCAGCAGCCAGTCCATGTCAGAATCCTACGAGCAGTACTTC. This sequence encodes CASSQSMSESYEQYF.

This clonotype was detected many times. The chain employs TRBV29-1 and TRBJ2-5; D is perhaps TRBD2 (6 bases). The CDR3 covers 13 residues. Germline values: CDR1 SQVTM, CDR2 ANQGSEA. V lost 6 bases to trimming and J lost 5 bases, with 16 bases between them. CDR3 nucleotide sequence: TGCAGCGTCTGGATGGGGGGACGGGAGACCCAGTACTTC. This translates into CSVWMGGRETQYF.

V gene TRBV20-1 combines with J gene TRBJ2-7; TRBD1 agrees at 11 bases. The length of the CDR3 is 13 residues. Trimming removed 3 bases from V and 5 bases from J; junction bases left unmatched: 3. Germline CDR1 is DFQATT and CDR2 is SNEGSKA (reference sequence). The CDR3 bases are TGCAGTGCTAGCTGGGACAGGGGGGACGAGCAGTACTTC. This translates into CSASWDRGDEQYF.

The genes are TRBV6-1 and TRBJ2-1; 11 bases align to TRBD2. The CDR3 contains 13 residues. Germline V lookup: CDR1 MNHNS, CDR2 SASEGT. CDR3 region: CGSGLAGYNEQFF. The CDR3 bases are TGTGGCAGTGGACTAGCGGGCTACAATGAGCAGTTCTTC.

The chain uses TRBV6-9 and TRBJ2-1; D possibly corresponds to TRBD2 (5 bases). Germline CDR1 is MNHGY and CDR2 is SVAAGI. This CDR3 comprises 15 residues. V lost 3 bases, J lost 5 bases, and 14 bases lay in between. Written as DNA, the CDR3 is TGTGCCAGCAGTTACTGGAGCGGTGAAAACAATGAGCAGTTCTTC. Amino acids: CASSYWSGENNEQFF.

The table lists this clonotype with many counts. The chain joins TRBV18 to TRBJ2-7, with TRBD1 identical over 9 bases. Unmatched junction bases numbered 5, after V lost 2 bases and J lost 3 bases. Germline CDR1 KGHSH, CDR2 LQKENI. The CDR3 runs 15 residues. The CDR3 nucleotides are TGTGCCAGCTCACCAAGTGGGACAGGGCTCTACGAGCAGTACTTC. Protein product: CASSPSGTGLYEQYF.

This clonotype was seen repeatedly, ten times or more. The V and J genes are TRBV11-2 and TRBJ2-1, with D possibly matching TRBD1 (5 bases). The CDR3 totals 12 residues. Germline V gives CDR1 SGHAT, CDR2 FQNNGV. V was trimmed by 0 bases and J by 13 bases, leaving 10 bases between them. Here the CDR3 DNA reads TGTGCCAGCAGCTTAGATATAGGGGAACAGTTCTTC. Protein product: CASSLDIGEQFF.

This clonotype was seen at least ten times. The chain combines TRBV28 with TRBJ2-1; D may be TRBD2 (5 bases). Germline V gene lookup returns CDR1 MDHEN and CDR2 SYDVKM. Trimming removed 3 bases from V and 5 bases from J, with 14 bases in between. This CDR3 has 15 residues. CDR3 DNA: TGTGCCAGCAGTTTGGGTGGACTTGCAAACAATGAGCAGTTCTTC. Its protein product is CASSLGGLANNEQFF.

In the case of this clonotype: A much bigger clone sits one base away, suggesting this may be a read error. The CDR3 DNA sequence: TGTGCCAGCAAGCCCAGGGGGGACAGGGATGGGGATGAGCGGTTCTTC. Amino acid sequence: CASKPRGDRDGDERFF. The V call is TRBV5-6, the J call TRBJ2-5; TRBD1 matches 9 bases. CDR1 SGHDT and CDR2 YYEEEE come from the germline V gene. This CDR3 has 16 residues.

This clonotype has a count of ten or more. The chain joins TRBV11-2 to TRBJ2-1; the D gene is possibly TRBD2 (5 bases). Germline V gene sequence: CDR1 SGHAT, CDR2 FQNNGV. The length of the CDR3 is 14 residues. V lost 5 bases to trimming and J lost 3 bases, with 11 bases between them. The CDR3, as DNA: TGTGCCAGCAGCCCGGAACGGGACTACAATGAGCAGTTCTTC. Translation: CASSPERDYNEQFF.

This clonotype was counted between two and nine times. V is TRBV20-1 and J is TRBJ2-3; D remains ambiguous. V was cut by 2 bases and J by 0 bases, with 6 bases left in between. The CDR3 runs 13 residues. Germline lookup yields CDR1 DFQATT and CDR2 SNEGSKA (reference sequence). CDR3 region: CSARLTSTDTQYF. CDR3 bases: TGCAGTGCTAGATTGACTAGCACAGATACGCAGTATTTT.

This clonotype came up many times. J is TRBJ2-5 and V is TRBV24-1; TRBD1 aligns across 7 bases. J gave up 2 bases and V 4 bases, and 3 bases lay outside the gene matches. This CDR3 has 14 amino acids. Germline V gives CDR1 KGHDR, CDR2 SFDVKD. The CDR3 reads CATSDPGQQETQYF. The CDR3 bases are TGTGCCACCAGTGACCCGGGACAGCAAGAGACCCAGTACTTC.

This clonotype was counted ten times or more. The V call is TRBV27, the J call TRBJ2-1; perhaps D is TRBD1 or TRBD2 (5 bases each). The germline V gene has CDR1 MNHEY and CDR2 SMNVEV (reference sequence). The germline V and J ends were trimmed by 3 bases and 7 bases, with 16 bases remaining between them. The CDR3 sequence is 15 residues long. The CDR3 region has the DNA TGTGCCAGCAGTTTTTTGGGGTCGTGGGGGAATGAGCAGTTCTTC. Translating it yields CASSFLGSWGNEQFF.

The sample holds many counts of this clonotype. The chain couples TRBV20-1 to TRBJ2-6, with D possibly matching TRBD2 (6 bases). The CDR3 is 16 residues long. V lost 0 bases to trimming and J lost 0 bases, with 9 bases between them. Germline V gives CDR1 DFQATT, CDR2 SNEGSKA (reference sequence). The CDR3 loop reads CSARDRGNSGANVLTF. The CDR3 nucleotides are TGCAGTGCTAGAGACCGCGGGAACTCTGGGGCCAACGTCCTGACTTTC.

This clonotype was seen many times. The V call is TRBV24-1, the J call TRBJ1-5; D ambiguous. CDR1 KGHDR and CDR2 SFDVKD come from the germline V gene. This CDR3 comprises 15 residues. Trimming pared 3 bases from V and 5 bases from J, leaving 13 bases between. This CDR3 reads CATSDPYTADQPQHF. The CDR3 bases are TGTGCCACCAGTGATCCCTACACCGCCGATCAGCCCCAGCATTTT.

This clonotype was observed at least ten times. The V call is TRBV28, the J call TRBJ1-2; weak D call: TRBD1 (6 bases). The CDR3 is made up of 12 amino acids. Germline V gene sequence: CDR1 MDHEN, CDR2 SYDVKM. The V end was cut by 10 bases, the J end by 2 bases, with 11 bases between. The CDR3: CATLQGNYGYTF. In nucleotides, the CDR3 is TGTGCCACGTTACAGGGAAACTATGGCTACACCTTC.

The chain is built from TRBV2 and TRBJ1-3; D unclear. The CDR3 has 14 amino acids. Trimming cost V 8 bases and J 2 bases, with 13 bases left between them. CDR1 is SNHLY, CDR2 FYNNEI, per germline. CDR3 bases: TGTGCCAGCGGGAGAGGGAACACTGGAAACACCATATATTTT. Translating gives CASGRGNTGNTIYF.

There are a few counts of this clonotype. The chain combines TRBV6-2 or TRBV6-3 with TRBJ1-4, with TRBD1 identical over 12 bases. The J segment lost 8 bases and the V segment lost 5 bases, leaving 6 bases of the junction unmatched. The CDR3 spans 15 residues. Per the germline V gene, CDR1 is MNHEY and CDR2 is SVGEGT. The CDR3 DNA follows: TGTGCCAGCAGTGGGACAGGGGGCCTAGGGGAAAAACTGTTTTTT. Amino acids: CASSGTGGLGEKLFF.

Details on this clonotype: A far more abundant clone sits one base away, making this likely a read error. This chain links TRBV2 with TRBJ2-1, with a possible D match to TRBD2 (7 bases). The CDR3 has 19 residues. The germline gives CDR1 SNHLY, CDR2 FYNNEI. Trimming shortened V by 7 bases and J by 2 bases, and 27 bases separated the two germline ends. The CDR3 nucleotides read TGTGCCAGCAACACCTTAGGGGGAGGAGGACTAGGGACCTACAATGAGCAGTTCTTC. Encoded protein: CASNTLGGGGLGTYNEQFF.